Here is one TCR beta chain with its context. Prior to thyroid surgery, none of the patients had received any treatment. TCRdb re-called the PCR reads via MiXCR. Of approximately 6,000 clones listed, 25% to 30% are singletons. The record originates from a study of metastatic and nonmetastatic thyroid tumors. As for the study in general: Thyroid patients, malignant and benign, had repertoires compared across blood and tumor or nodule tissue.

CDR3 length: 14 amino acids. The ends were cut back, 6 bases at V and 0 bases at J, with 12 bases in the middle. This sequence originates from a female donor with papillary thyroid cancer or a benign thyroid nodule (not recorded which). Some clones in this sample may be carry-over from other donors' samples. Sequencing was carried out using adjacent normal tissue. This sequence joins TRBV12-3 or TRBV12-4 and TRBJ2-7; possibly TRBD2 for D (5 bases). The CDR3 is CASSSSWSSYEQYF. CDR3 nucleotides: TGTGCCAGCAGCTCTAGCTGGAGCTCCTACGAGCAGTACTTC.